This passage covers 19 T cell receptor beta chains from one sample sequenced in a study of T cells after yellow fever vaccination. TCRdb used MiXCR to reprocess the 5' RACE reads, holding one entry per CDR3 protein. The sample has more than 90,000 distinct CDR3 sequences, 8.4% seen once; the top ten hold about 25%. Sequenced material: CD8+ T cells sorted from PBMCs, taken 45 days after the yellow fever booster vaccination. Receptor source: a man aged 30 to 39 who received the YFV17D yellow fever vaccine.

The table lists this clonotype with many counts. The chain joins TRBV7-2 to TRBJ1-5; the D is unclear. The CDR3 totals 16 residues. V lost 3 bases and J lost 2, with 14 bases in between. Germline assignment: CDR1 SGHTA and CDR2 FQGNSA. CDR3: CASSFTPTRGNQPQHF. The CDR3, as DNA: TGTGCCAGCAGCTTCACCCCAACGAGGGGCAATCAGCCCCAGCATTTT.

At least ten counts were recorded for this clonotype. The chain links TRBV20-1 to TRBJ1-1; D perhaps matches TRBD1 (5 bases). Trimming left V 5 bases short and J 1 base short, with 11 bases between. The CDR3 runs 13 residues. The V gene's germline CDR1 is DFQATT and CDR2 SNEGSKA (reference sequence). In DNA, the CDR3 is TGCAGTGCTGAACAGGAACCGAACACTGAAGCTTTCTTT. Its protein is CSAEQEPNTEAFF.

The rearrangement joins TRBV2 to TRBJ2-7; D is unresolved. Germline lookup yields CDR1 SNHLY and CDR2 FYNNEI. Trimming removed 4 bases from V and 2 bases from J, with 6 bases in between. The CDR3 is 12 residues long. CDR3 region: CASSVKAYEQYF. The CDR3 coding sequence is TGTGCCAGCAGTGTGAAAGCCTACGAGCAGTACTTC.

This clonotype has a count of ten or more. The rearrangement links TRBV9 to TRBJ2-5; the match to TRBD1 covers 7 bases. The CDR3 has 17 amino acids. Germline V gene data show CDR1 as SGDLS and CDR2 as YYNGEE. V lost 3 bases, J lost 1 base, and 12 bases stayed unmatched. CDR3 nucleotides: TGTGCCAGCAGCGATGCCCCCGACAGGGATCTCCAAGAGACCCAGTACTTC. Protein sequence: CASSDAPDRDLQETQYF.

Ten or more counts support this clonotype. This rearrangement joins TRBV4-3 to TRBJ2-1, with D perhaps matching TRBD1 (6 bases). The ends were cut back, 4 bases at V and 3 bases at J, with 16 bases in the middle. The CDR3 length is 16 residues. The germline V gene has CDR1 LGHNA and CDR2 YSLEER. The CDR3 region has the DNA TGCGCCAGCAGCCCCCCTTGGGGGCAGGGCTACAATGAGCAGTTCTTC. It is translated as CASSPPWGQGYNEQFF.

J is TRBJ2-6 and V is TRBV3-1; the D is unclear. The germline V gene encodes CDR1 LGHDT and CDR2 YNNKEL (reference sequence). The CDR3 has 12 amino acids. V was trimmed by 4 bases and J by 3 bases, leaving 1 base between them. The DNA of the CDR3 is TGTGCCAGCAGCCTTGGGGCCAACGTCCTGACTTTC. This encodes CASSLGANVLTF.

This clonotype was detected a few times. The rearrangement links TRBV12-3 or TRBV12-4 to TRBJ2-3, with 9 bases matching TRBD2. The V gene end was trimmed by 3 bases and the J gene end by 2 bases; junction bases not matched to a gene: 18. The CDR3 is 20 amino acids. The CDR3 DNA reads TGTGCCAGCAGTTTCTGGGTTAGCGGGGGCCACGGAACCTTCACAGATACGCAGTATTTT. This gives the protein CASSFWVSGGHGTFTDTQYF.

This clonotype was counted many times. For the CDR3, the DNA is TGTGCCAGCAGTGTCTACAGGGGATCCTACGAGCAGTACTTC. This translates into CASSVYRGSYEQYF. J is TRBJ2-7 and V is TRBV12-3 or TRBV12-4, with 7 bases fitting TRBD1. Trimming took 5 bases from V and 1 from J; bases not matched to a gene: 5. CDR3 size: 14 residues.

This clonotype was observed at least ten times. The junction shows a germline mismatch at one end, possibly a read error. The rearrangement uses TRBV10-3 and TRBJ2-1, with a weak D call TRBD2 (5 bases). The CDR3 runs to 11 residues. Germline V gene lookup returns CDR1 ENHRY and CDR2 SYGVKD. The CDR3 sequence is CAISELEVVHF. Written as DNA, the CDR3 is TGTGCCATCAGTGAGTTGGAGGTCGTCCACTTC.

This clonotype showed up just a few times. The chain is built from TRBV28 and TRBJ1-4; D not certain. Trimming cost V 5 bases and J 3 bases, with 13 bases left between them. Looked up from germline, CDR1 is MDHEN and CDR2 is SYDVKM. CDR3 length: 15 amino acids. The CDR3 loop is CASSLPGSANEKLFF. CDR3 coding DNA: TGTGCCAGCAGTCTCCCGGGGTCGGCTAATGAAAAACTGTTTTTT.

In this sample, this clonotype turned up many times. This rearrangement joins TRBV7-9 to TRBJ2-1, with 10 bases lining up with TRBD2. The CDR3 runs to 15 residues. J gave up 7 bases and V 3 bases, and 6 bases lay outside the gene matches. The germline CDR1 and CDR2 sequences are SEHNR and FQNEAQ (reference sequence). The CDR3 DNA reads as TGTGCCAGCAGCTTTACACTAGCGGGATCTAATGAGCAGTTCTTC. This codes for CASSFTLAGSNEQFF.

This clonotype was picked up many times. The V call is TRBV12-3 or TRBV12-4, the J call TRBJ2-5, with 7 bases aligning to TRBD1. The J segment lost 5 bases and the V segment lost 5 bases, leaving 8 bases of the junction unmatched. This CDR3 contains 14 residues. CDR3 nucleotide sequence: TGTGCCAGCAGTACCGAGGGGGCCTTGGAGACCCAGTACTTC. This translates into CASSTEGALETQYF.

This clonotype was detected many times. This chain joins TRBV20-1 and TRBJ2-7; D remains unclear. Germline CDR1 is DFQATT and CDR2 is SNEGSKA (reference sequence). Trimming took 1 base from V and 2 from J, leaving 15 bases between them. The CDR3 covers 15 residues. CDR3 coding DNA: TGCAGTGCTAGAGTTCGACCCGTTGGGCCCTACGAGCAGTACTTC. It yields the protein CSARVRPVGPYEQYF.

This clonotype was recorded at least ten times. CDR3 protein: CASSSKGLVGSYNEQFF. The CDR3 DNA is TGTGCCAGCAGCTCCAAGGGGCTGGTTGGCTCCTACAATGAGCAGTTCTTC. The chain uses TRBV7-2 and TRBJ2-1, with a tentative D call TRBD1 (5 bases). The CDR3 has 17 amino acids. Trimming left V 4 bases short and J 0 bases short, with 16 bases between. The V gene's germline CDR1 is SGHTA and CDR2 FQGNSA. Full variable domain (rest looked up from reference TRBV7-2 and TRBJ2-1): GAGVSQSPSNKVTEKGKDVELRCDPISGHTALYWYRQSLGQGLEFLIYFQGNSAPDKSGLPSDRFSAERTGGSVSTLTIQRTQQEDSAVYLCASSSKGLVGSYNEQFFGPGTRLTVL.

This clonotype was picked up a small number of times. V gene TRBV29-1 combines with J gene TRBJ2-1, with 7 nucleotides matching TRBD1. CDR3 length equals 14 residues. Germline V gives CDR1 SQVTM, CDR2 ANQGSEA. The CDR3 region has the DNA TGCACCGGACAGGCCGTAGGGGCTTACAATGAGCAGTTCTTC. Amino acid sequence: CTGQAVGAYNEQFF.

The sample holds many counts of this clonotype. The chain uses TRBV29-1 and TRBJ2-2; D possibly uses TRBD1 or TRBD2 (5 bases each). The length of the CDR3 is 13 residues. V lost 4 bases and J lost 6, with 12 bases in between. CDR1 and CDR2 (germline): SQVTM, ANQGSEA. This CDR3 is CSVGLGVAGELFF. In DNA, the CDR3 is TGCAGCGTTGGGTTGGGGGTTGCCGGGGAGCTGTTTTTT.

This clonotype occurred many times. The CDR3: CASSLAGILAGRQYF. The DNA for the CDR3 is TGTGCCAGCAGTTTAGCGGGGATTCTAGCGGGAAGGCAGTACTTC. V gene TRBV12-3 or TRBV12-4 combines with J gene TRBJ2-7; 9 bases map to TRBD2. V lost 0 bases and J lost 9; bases outside the gene matches: 9. The CDR3 covers 15 residues.

In its sample, this clonotype was seen many times. This chain links TRBV5-1 with TRBJ1-1; tentative D call: TRBD1 (5 bases). The V and J ends lost 4 bases and 0 bases respectively, with 10 bases between them. This CDR3 comprises 14 residues. Per germline, CDR1 SGHRS and CDR2 YFSETQ. CDR3 DNA sequence: TGCGCCAGCAGCCCGGGGACGATGAACACTGAAGCTTTCTTT. Residues: CASSPGTMNTEAFF.

The chain combines TRBV5-1 with TRBJ2-2; 7 nucleotides match TRBD1. Germline V CDR1 and CDR2: SGHRS, YFSETQ. This CDR3 has 13 residues. J gave up 5 bases and V 6 bases, and 4 bases lay outside the gene matches. CDR3: CASTNRGTGELFF. The CDR3 DNA reads TGCGCCAGCACCAACAGGGGAACCGGGGAGCTGTTTTTT.